This T cell receptor (beta chain) was sequenced for a study of cytomegalovirus exposure and HLA in healthy donors. CDR3 length equals 15 residues. With V trimmed by 4 bases and J by 4 bases, 3 bases remained unmatched. Germline V gives CDR1 SGHTA, CDR2 FQGNSA. Researchers ran the PCR with 60 Vbeta and 13 Jbeta primers. TCRdb's table, derived via immunoSEQ multiplex PCR, lists solely in-frame clones and lacks some. The sample has about 200,000 clones; roughly 84% are singletons. Whole-study results and caveats: According to the study, 150 to 200 TCR beta chains were cytomegalovirus-associated. Some public TCRs appeared in many individuals, while most sequences were rare. The likely origin of a cluster of highly shared sequence variants was a sequencing artifact.

In regard to this clone: What it binds is unknown.

The gene calls are TRBV7-2 and TRBJ2-2; 10 nucleotides align to TRBD2. The specimen sequenced was PBMCs. The sequence came from a man aged 45-65 years in good health and CMV-seronegative. The CDR3 DNA follows: TGTGCCAGCAGCTCAGCGGGAGGGCGCACCGGGGAGCTGTTTTTT. Translating gives CASSSAGGRTGELFF.